One sample yielded the 27 T cell receptor beta chains listed below, sequenced in a study of shared clonotypes between healthy human individuals. Naive CD8 isolation took CD45RO-negative cells positively selected for CCR7 and excluded terminally differentiated effector memory CD45RA+ cells. Profiling relied on immunoSEQ multiplex PCR, and the TCRdb table lists in-frame clones only, not all of them. Here the sample spans roughly 1,800,000 clones, 85% to 95% being singletons. The sequenced material came from naive CD8+ T cells sorted from blood. Receptors originate from a man aged 18 to 30 in good health.

The chain recombines TRBV10-2 with TRBJ1-2; perhaps TRBD1 as D (5 bases). V lost 3 bases, J lost 4 bases, and 12 bases lay in between. The CDR3 totals 14 residues. In germline, CDR1 is WSHSY, CDR2 SAAADI. The CDR3 sequence is CASSDYGGSYGYTF. CDR3 coding DNA: TGCGCCAGCAGTGATTATGGGGGAAGCTATGGCTACACCTTC.

The chain recombines TRBV12-5 with TRBJ2-7; 7 positions agree with TRBD2. Germline V gene data show CDR1 as LGHNT and CDR2 as FRNRAP. The trim removed 5 bases at V and 5 bases at J, leaving 15 bases unmatched. The CDR3 loop spans 16 amino acids. CDR3 DNA: TGTGCTAGTGGTACCAGTCGGCGGGAGTTAAACAACGAGCAGTACTTC. Its protein product is CASGTSRRELNNEQYF.

The V call is TRBV2, the J call TRBJ2-7, with D perhaps TRBD1 or TRBD2 (5 bases each). Deletions cut 1 base from V and 2 bases from J, with 12 bases between. From germline, CDR1 is SNHLY and CDR2 FYNNEI. CDR3 length: 15 amino acids. CDR3 protein: CASSEVRDGAYEQYF. CDR3 DNA: TGTGCCAGCAGTGAAGTAAGGGACGGGGCCTACGAGCAGTACTTC.

On this clone itself: The sample contains more than one DNA sequence encoding this CDR3. The chain is built from TRBV2 and TRBJ2-5; maybe TRBD2 (5 bases). With 0 bases removed from V and 5 bases from J, the gap between germline ends came to 7 bases. Per germline, CDR1 SNHLY and CDR2 FYNNEI. The CDR3 is made up of 13 amino acids. The chain's CDR3 is CASSEAGEETQYF. In nucleotides, the CDR3 is TGTGCCAGCAGTGAAGCTGGGGAGGAGACCCAGTACTTC.

This rearrangement joins TRBV5-4 to TRBJ2-3; 11 nucleotides align to TRBD2. The trim removed 0 bases at V and 3 bases at J, leaving 9 bases unmatched. Germline V gene lookup returns CDR1 SGHNT and CDR2 YYREEE (reference sequence). The CDR3 sequence is 18 residues long. In nucleotides, the CDR3 is TGTGCCAGCAGCTTGGTTACTAGCGGGGGTCTGCTAACAGATACGCAGTATTTT. Its protein is CASSLVTSGGLLTDTQYF.

This chain connects TRBV5-4 to TRBJ2-7; no firm D call. V was trimmed by 4 bases and J by 7 bases, leaving 21 bases between them. Germline assignment: CDR1 SGHNT and CDR2 YYREEE (reference sequence). The CDR3 length is 15 residues. The DNA of the CDR3 is TGTGCCAGCAGCCCGGAGCTGCTCCCCCCGGGTGAGCAGTACTTC. Translated, it gives CASSPELLPPGEQYF.

The chain employs TRBV11-2 and TRBJ2-7; 12 bases line up with TRBD2. Germline lookup yields CDR1 SGHAT and CDR2 FQNNGV. Trimming removed 1 base from V and 6 bases from J; junction bases left unmatched: 4. The CDR3 covers 15 residues. The CDR3 here is CASSLGLAGVSEQYF. The CDR3 DNA follows: TGTGCCAGCAGCTTAGGACTAGCGGGAGTGAGCGAGCAGTACTTC.

The chain employs TRBV4-1 and TRBJ2-3; D gene uncertain. Germline CDR1 is MGHRA and CDR2 is YSYEKL. V shed 1 base and J shed 5 bases, with 10 bases lying between them. This CDR3 has 14 residues. The CDR3 bases are TGCGCCAGCAGCCAAGCGACCCCGGGAGATACGCAGTATTTT. Its translation: CASSQATPGDTQYF.

The chain is built from TRBV11-2 and TRBJ1-1; TRBD1 is a possible D gene (6 bases). There are 12 residues in the CDR3. Germline V CDR1 and CDR2: SGHAT, FQNNGV. V dropped 5 bases and J dropped 11 bases, with 15 bases sitting between them. CDR3 amino acids: CASSQGGGLAFF. CDR3 sequence (DNA): TGTGCCAGCAGCCAAGGTGGGGGGCTGGCTTTCTTT.

This clone has only one observation. The rearrangement joins TRBV30 to TRBJ2-5; D possibly corresponds to TRBD1 (5 bases). Deletions cut 3 bases from V and 5 bases from J, with 25 bases between. Germline CDR1 reads GTSNPN; CDR2 reads SVGIG (reference sequence). CDR3 size: 17 residues. The CDR3 sequence is CAWRKAETGGRRETQYF. DNA for the CDR3: TGTGCCTGGAGGAAAGCAGAAACAGGCGGTCGTAGGGAGACCCAGTACTTC.

This clone was counted only a few times. The rearrangement uses TRBV30 and TRBJ1-5, with a tentative D call TRBD1 (6 bases). The V end lost 4 bases, the J end lost 4 bases, and 14 bases lay between the germline ends. This CDR3 has 14 residues. Germline V CDR1 and CDR2: GTSNPN, SVGIG (reference sequence). CDR3 amino acids: CAWTIRGGNQPQHF. For the CDR3, the DNA is TGTGCCTGGACCATAAGGGGGGGGAATCAGCCCCAGCATTTT.

This clone was seen a few times. Other nucleotide sequences from this sample produce the same CDR3. The CDR3 protein is CASSLGGSNQPQHF. In DNA form, the CDR3 reads TGTGCCAGCAGTTTGGGGGGCAGCAATCAGCCCCAGCATTTT. The rearrangement uses TRBV27 and TRBJ1-5, with a weak D call TRBD1 (6 bases). This CDR3 has 14 residues. Germline CDR1 is MNHEY and CDR2 is SMNVEV (reference sequence). V was clipped by 3 bases and J by 1 base, with 7 bases between them.

V and J are TRBV5-1 and TRBJ2-6, with D perhaps TRBD1 (5 bases). Germline V lookup: CDR1 SGHRS, CDR2 YFSETQ. Trimming removed 3 bases from V and 0 bases from J, with 10 bases in between. The CDR3 covers 16 residues. The CDR3 region is CASSYDSRSGANVLTF. The CDR3 DNA is TGCGCCAGCAGCTATGACAGCCGCTCTGGGGCCAACGTCCTGACTTTC.

V usage is TRBV6-1 and J usage is TRBJ2-2; 11 nucleotides match TRBD2. Germline loops: CDR1 MNHNS, CDR2 SASEGT. The CDR3 consists of 16 residues. Germline trimming cut 4 bases from V and 1 base from J; bases unmatched to any gene: 2. The CDR3 DNA reads as TGTGCCAGCAGTGCTCTAGCGGGGGGGAACACCGGGGAGCTGTTTTTT. This encodes CASSALAGGNTGELFF.

This chain joins TRBV7-9 and TRBJ2-1, with D unclear. The CDR3 covers 13 residues. With 2 bases removed from V and 9 bases from J, the gap between germline ends came to 11 bases. From germline, CDR1 is SEHNR and CDR2 FQNEAQ (reference sequence). This CDR3 reads CASSLSAKIEQFF. Written as DNA, the CDR3 is TGTGCCAGCAGCTTATCCGCTAAGATTGAGCAGTTCTTC.

The rearrangement uses TRBV27 and TRBJ2-1, with 8 bases lining up with TRBD2. The CDR3 totals 16 residues. V shed 3 bases and J 6 bases; nucleotides not matched to a gene: 10. From germline, CDR1 is MNHEY and CDR2 SMNVEV (reference sequence). The CDR3 reads CASSLEAGVFGNEQFF. DNA for the CDR3: TGTGCCAGCAGTTTGGAAGCGGGAGTCTTTGGCAATGAGCAGTTCTTC.

The chain uses TRBV6-5 and TRBJ2-3, with TRBD2 matching over 7 bases. CDR1 MNHEY and CDR2 SVGAGI come from the germline V gene. The CDR3 extends over 15 amino acids. J lost 4 bases, V lost 5 bases, and 9 bases had no gene match. The CDR3 is CASSLTGGGADTQYF. The CDR3 DNA reads as TGTGCCAGCAGTCTCACCGGCGGGGGAGCAGATACGCAGTATTTT.

The table lists this clone with a count of one. This rearrangement joins TRBV29-1 to TRBJ2-1; D unclear. The CDR3 totals 13 residues. V lost 3 bases and J 9 bases, leaving 15 bases between the germline ends. Germline CDR1 reads SQVTM; CDR2 reads ANQGSEA. The CDR3 nucleotides are TGCAGCGTTGAGGGTCTGTACGGACGTGAGCAGTTCTTC. This sequence encodes CSVEGLYGREQFF.

Notes on this clone: Additional DNA sequences in this sample encode the identical CDR3. V gene TRBV7-9 combines with J gene TRBJ1-1; TRBD1 agrees at 7 bases. CDR3 length: 15 residues. The V gene end was trimmed by 1 base and the J gene end by 0 bases; junction bases not matched to a gene: 2. The V gene's germline CDR1 is SEHNR and CDR2 FQNEAQ (reference sequence). The CDR3 is CASSLGTGLNTEAFF. CDR3 sequence (DNA): TGTGCCAGCAGCTTAGGGACAGGCTTGAACACTGAAGCTTTCTTT.

The chain joins TRBV9 to TRBJ1-3; D not resolved. Germline values: CDR1 SGDLS, CDR2 YYNGEE. The CDR3 contains 13 residues. Trimming left V 3 bases short and J 2 bases short, with 6 bases between. CDR3 DNA: TGTGCCAGCAGCGCGACAACTGGAAACACCATATATTTT. Protein: CASSATTGNTIYF.

The chain joins TRBV4-3 to TRBJ2-2, with D perhaps TRBD2 (5 bases). This CDR3 is 14 amino acids long. The ends were cut back, 5 bases at V and 5 bases at J, with 12 bases in the middle. Germline V gene data show CDR1 as LGHNA and CDR2 as YSLEER. Written as DNA, the CDR3 is TGCGCCAGCAGCATCAGCGGAGGAACCGGGGAGCTGTTTTTT. Protein: CASSISGGTGELFF.

The chain links TRBV2 to TRBJ1-2, with 10 bases that match TRBD1. This CDR3 contains 15 residues. Germline V lookup: CDR1 SNHLY, CDR2 FYNNEI. With 5 bases clipped from V and 3 bases from J, the junction kept 6 bases outside the gene matches. CDR3 sequence reads: CASSWAGQGDYGYTF. CDR3 nucleotide sequence: TGTGCCAGCAGTTGGGCTGGACAGGGGGACTATGGCTACACCTTC. The full variable domain, with the rest looked up from reference TRBV2 and TRBJ1-2, is EPEVTQTPSHQVTQMGQEVILRCVPISNHLYFYWYRQILGQKVEFLVSFYNNEISEKSEIFDDQFSVERPDGSNFTLKIRSTKLEDSAMYFCASSWAGQGDYGYTFGSGTRLTVV.

V gene TRBV5-1 combines with J gene TRBJ1-2, with a weak D call TRBD1 (6 bases). The V end lost 0 bases, the J end lost 6 bases, and 24 bases lay between the germline ends. The CDR3 contains 18 residues. Germline V gene data show CDR1 as SGHRS and CDR2 as YFSETQ. CDR3 loop: CASSLVWGQDAGLDGYTF. CDR3 DNA: TGCGCCAGCAGCTTGGTGTGGGGACAAGACGCGGGTTTGGATGGCTACACCTTC.

Comments on this clone: Other DNA sequences in the sample encode the same CDR3. The V gene is TRBV4-3, the J gene TRBJ2-1; unclear D gene. Trimming took 0 bases from V and 6 from J, leaving 6 bases between them. CDR1 and CDR2 (germline): LGHNA, YSLEER. The CDR3 consists of 13 residues. Here the CDR3 reads CASSQDSLNEQFF. The CDR3 DNA is TGCGCCAGCAGCCAAGATAGTCTCAATGAGCAGTTCTTC.

V usage is TRBV2 and J usage is TRBJ2-7, with D possibly TRBD1 on 5 matching bases. The germline CDR1 and CDR2 sequences are SNHLY and FYNNEI. The CDR3 sequence is 13 residues long. V was pared by 7 bases and J by 0 bases, with 10 bases between. CDR3 residues: CASILGDSYEQYF. CDR3 nucleotides: TGTGCCAGCATCCTAGGGGACTCCTACGAGCAGTACTTC. Based on the CDR3 plus reference TRBV2 and TRBJ2-7, the full variable domain is EPEVTQTPSHQVTQMGQEVILRCVPISNHLYFYWYRQILGQKVEFLVSFYNNEISEKSEIFDDQFSVERPDGSNFTLKIRSTKLEDSAMYFCASILGDSYEQYFGPGTRLTVT.

The chain joins TRBV27 to TRBJ1-2; D remains unclear. The CDR3 spans 13 residues. CDR1 is MNHEY, CDR2 SMNVEV, per germline (reference sequence). Trimming shortened V by 5 bases and J by 4 bases, and 11 bases separated the two germline ends. DNA of the CDR3: TGTGCCAGCAGTACCCCCAGTTTCTATGGCTACACCTTC. It codes for CASSTPSFYGYTF.

This clone has a single count. This sequence joins TRBV4-3 and TRBJ2-2, with D possibly being TRBD2 (5 bases). Deletions cut 2 bases from V and 4 bases from J, with 14 bases between. The V gene's germline CDR1 is LGHNA and CDR2 YSLEER. This CDR3 has 16 amino acids. The DNA for the CDR3 is TGCGCCAGCAGCCAAAAGGATGGTGGAGGCACCGGGGAGCTGTTTTTT. As protein: CASSQKDGGGTGELFF.